What follows are 10 T cell receptor beta chains derived from one specimen sequenced in a study of cytomegalovirus exposure and HLA in healthy donors. This PCR relied on a set of 60 Vbeta primers and 13 Jbeta primers. The data were produced by immunoSEQ multiplex PCR, yet TCRdb's version contains in-frame clones alone and is incomplete. The table records over 100,000 clones, about four fifths of them present only once. Sample: PBMCs. The source is a woman in her 40s in good health and CMV-seronegative.

V and J are TRBV9 and TRBJ2-1, with D possibly being TRBD2 (6 bases). V lost 5 bases and J lost 2, with 20 bases in between. CDR1 SGDLS and CDR2 YYNGEE come from the germline V gene. This CDR3 has 17 residues. CDR3 region: CASRRGGATRPYNEQFF. Written as DNA, the CDR3 is TGTGCCAGCAGACGGGGCGGGGCCACCCGGCCCTACAATGAGCAGTTCTTC.

J is TRBJ2-7 and V is TRBV18; weak D call: TRBD1 (5 bases). The CDR3 extends over 13 amino acids. The germline V gene encodes CDR1 KGHSH and CDR2 LQKENI. Trimming removed 6 bases from V and 1 base from J, with 10 bases in between. CDR3 sequence: CASSPTASYEQYF. The CDR3 DNA reads as TGTGCCAGCTCGCCGACAGCATCCTACGAGCAGTACTTC.

The V and J genes are TRBV10-3 and TRBJ1-2; D gene uncertain. The V and J ends lost 3 bases and 2 bases respectively, with 10 bases between them. Looked up from germline, CDR1 is ENHRY and CDR2 is SYGVKD. CDR3 size: 14 residues. CDR3 protein: CAISDPPQNYGYTF. DNA of the CDR3: TGTGCCATCAGTGACCCCCCCCAGAACTATGGCTACACCTTC.

The chain recombines TRBV28 with TRBJ1-5; tentative D call: TRBD1 (5 bases). CDR1 is MDHEN and CDR2 is SYDVKM in the germline V gene. V lost 5 bases, J lost 2 bases, and 10 bases lay in between. CDR3 length equals 14 residues. The CDR3: CASSPSGGNQPQHF. Here the CDR3 DNA reads TGTGCCAGCAGTCCCTCGGGGGGCAATCAGCCCCAGCATTTT.

CDR3 bases: TGTGCCAGCTCCCGACCGACAGGGTCGAACACTGAAGCTTTCTTT. This translates into CASSRPTGSNTEAFF. The V and J genes are TRBV18 and TRBJ1-1; 7 nucleotides align to TRBD1. The CDR3 covers 15 residues. The germline gives CDR1 KGHSH, CDR2 LQKENI. The ends lost 6 bases at V and 1 base at J; junction bases unmatched: 8.

This chain joins TRBV6-1 and TRBJ2-2; tentatively, D is TRBD1 (5 bases). The CDR3 covers 13 residues. With 6 bases removed from V and 5 bases from J, the gap between germline ends came to 10 bases. CDR1 is MNHNS and CDR2 is SASEGT in the germline V gene. The CDR3 reads CASRLQETGELFF. The DNA of the CDR3 is TGTGCCAGCAGATTACAGGAGACCGGGGAGCTGTTTTTT.

V usage is TRBV29-1 and J usage is TRBJ1-2, with D unclear. CDR3 length equals 11 residues. Germline CDR1 SQVTM, CDR2 ANQGSEA. The CDR3 here is CTILANYGYTF. In DNA, the CDR3 is TGCACGATTCTAGCTAACTATGGCTACACCTTC. Full variable domain (rest looked up from reference TRBV29-1 and TRBJ1-2): SAVISQKPSRDICQRGTSLTIQCQVDSQVTMMFWYRQQPGQSLTLIATANQGSEATYESGFVIDKFPISRPNLTFSTLTVSNMSPEDSSIYLCTILANYGYTFGSGTRLTVV.

The chain joins TRBV19 to TRBJ1-2; 10 nucleotides agree with TRBD1. Losses at the gene ends were 5 bases for V and 7 bases for J; bases not matched to a gene: 13. CDR1 is LNHDA and CDR2 is SQIVND in the germline V gene (reference sequence). The CDR3 covers 16 residues. The chain's CDR3 is CASSPIPGQGMGGYTF. CDR3 sequence (DNA): TGTGCCAGTAGTCCGATACCGGGACAGGGGATGGGTGGCTACACCTTC.

The chain is built from TRBV11-2 and TRBJ2-3, with 8 bases lining up with TRBD2. The germline gives CDR1 SGHAT, CDR2 FQNNGV. This CDR3 has 13 residues. V gave up 3 bases and J gave up 11 bases; unmatched junction bases: 7. The CDR3 nucleotides are TGTGCCAGCAGCTTTCCCGGGGGGGCCCAGCAGTATTTT. Protein sequence: CASSFPGGAQQYF.

The chain recombines TRBV6-5 with TRBJ1-5; D not certain. V dropped 4 bases and J dropped 9 bases, with 16 bases sitting between them. The CDR3 runs 14 residues. Per germline, CDR1 MNHEY and CDR2 SVGAGI. CDR3 in amino acids: CASSSPGPGGPQHF. As DNA, the CDR3 is TGTGCCAGCAGTTCACCGGGCCCTGGAGGGCCCCAGCATTTT.